Presented here are 20 T cell receptor beta chains from one specimen sequenced in a study of tumor-infiltrating lymphocytes in primary liver carcinoma. Priming with a constant-region primer yielded TCR beta cDNA from approximately 500 ng total RNA. Libraries covering TCR beta were generated through three nested multiplex PCR rounds (using a slightly modified ARM-PCR). It was with TRBV1-TRBV30 forward primers and a C-beta reverse primer that the first two PCR rounds were run, at 10 to 11 cycles each. From the multiplex PCR reads, TCRdb called clonotypes with MiXCR, one entry per CDR3 protein. The sample has about 320,000 distinct CDR3 sequences, 45% to 70% seen once; the top ten hold 15% to 20%. Out of unsorted whole blood came the blood RNA, and germline DNA was extracted as well. The sequenced sample was peripheral blood. These receptor sequences come from a woman aged 25 to 39 with primary liver carcinoma and hepatitis B virus infection.

This clonotype has more than one count but fewer than ten. The J gene is TRBJ1-2, the V gene TRBV28; D remains ambiguous. Germline V gene sequence: CDR1 MDHEN, CDR2 SYDVKM. Trimming cost V 1 base and J 3 bases, with 6 bases left between them. CDR3 length: 13 residues. In nucleotides, the CDR3 is TGTGCCAGCAGTTTATCCTCGGACTATGGCTACACCTTC. This codes for CASSLSSDYGYTF.

Regarding this clonotype: This may stem from a read error, because a much larger clone lies one nucleotide away. The V gene is TRBV4-2, the J gene TRBJ1-5; the D gene is possibly TRBD1 (5 bases). Germline assignment: CDR1 LGHNA and CDR2 YNFKEQ. CDR3 length equals 13 residues. The DNA of the CDR3 is TGTGCCAGCAGCCGTCCGGGGGGTCAGCACCAGCATTTT. Residues: CASSRPGGQHQHF.

The chain links TRBV14 to TRBJ2-7, with 10 bases fitting TRBD2. Germline CDR1 is SGHDN and CDR2 is FVKESK. V dropped 4 bases and J dropped 2; count of bases not matched to a gene: 5. The CDR3 is 15 residues long. This CDR3 is CASSLGTSATYEQYF. Here the CDR3 DNA reads TGTGCCAGCAGCCTAGGGACTAGCGCAACCTACGAGCAGTACTTC. Together with reference TRBV14 and TRBJ2-7, the CDR3 gives the full variable domain: EAGVTQFPSHSVIEKGQTVTLRCDPISGHDNLYWYRRVMGKEIKFLLHFVKESKQDESGMPNNRFLAERTGGTYSTLKVQPAELEDSGVYFCASSLGTSATYEQYFGPGTRLTVT.

This clonotype came up a few times. CDR3 sequence: CASSLSPSGRGRGDTQYF. The CDR3 nucleotides read TGTGCCAGCAGCTTGTCTCCATCGGGGAGGGGGCGCGGAGATACGCAGTATTTT. The V gene is TRBV5-6, the J gene TRBJ2-3; D possibly uses TRBD1 or TRBD2 (7 bases each). Germline CDR1 is SGHDT and CDR2 is YYEEEE. Trimming pared 1 base from V and 5 bases from J, leaving 23 bases between. CDR3 length equals 18 residues.

The chain carries TRBV5-6 and TRBJ1-2; a weak D match, TRBD1 (5 bases). The ends were cut back, 7 bases at V and 11 bases at J, with 27 bases in the middle. Germline loops: CDR1 SGHDT, CDR2 YYEEEE. The CDR3 loop spans 15 amino acids. In DNA form, the CDR3 reads TGTGCCAGCTTTTGGGGCCGACGGATAAAGGAACGATACACCTTC. It translates to CASFWGRRIKERYTF.

The V call is TRBV11-2, the J call TRBJ2-1, with 10 bases matching TRBD2. The CDR3 length is 14 residues. Germline V gene sequence: CDR1 SGHAT, CDR2 FQNNGV. In DNA, the CDR3 is TGTGTCAGTAGCTTAGATTTTCTAGCGGGAGACGCCTTCTTC. Translation gives CVSSLDFLAGDAFF.

The chain combines TRBV11-2 with TRBJ2-5; TRBD1 or TRBD2 may be the D gene (5 bases each). CDR3 size: 16 residues. Trimming removed 5 bases at V and 4 bases at J, with 20 bases between. The germline gives CDR1 SGHAT, CDR2 FQNNGV. DNA for the CDR3: TGTGCCAGCAGCCTTAGAAGAGGCCGGGGCCGAGAGACCCAGTACTTC. This codes for CASSLRRGRGRETQYF.

This clonotype was counted only a few times. This may stem from a read error, because a much larger clone lies one nucleotide away. The CDR3 nucleotides are TGTGCCAGCAGCTCGGGACTCCTGGTGGGGGGGCTGTTTTTT. It codes for CASSSGLLVGGLFF. This chain joins TRBV11-2 and TRBJ2-2, with TRBD2 as a possible D gene (6 bases). The CDR3 has 14 residues. In germline, CDR1 is SGHAT, CDR2 FQNNGV.

In its sample, this clonotype was seen a few times. The chain combines TRBV6-5 with TRBJ2-1; 7 bases agree with TRBD1. Trimming at V came to 5 bases and at J to 4 bases, leaving 8 bases not matched to a gene. CDR1 and CDR2 (germline): MNHEY, SVGAGI. CDR3 length equals 15 residues. The CDR3 DNA follows: TGTGCCAGCAGTCGAGACCCGGGACAGTACAATGAGCAGTTCTTC. Amino acids: CASSRDPGQYNEQFF.

This chain uses TRBV5-6 with TRBJ2-5; 9 nucleotides match TRBD2. From germline, CDR1 is SGHDT and CDR2 YYEEEE. After removal of 4 bases from V and 7 bases from J, the junction contained 14 bases not matched to a gene. The length of the CDR3 is 16 residues. The CDR3 here is CASSMLAGSEQVTQYF. The CDR3 DNA follows: TGTGCCAGCAGCATGCTAGCGGGATCAGAGCAGGTGACCCAGTACTTC.

Remarks on this clonotype: A read error is possible here, since a much larger clone lies one base away. CDR3 coding DNA: TGTGCCAGCCAATACGGGATCTACAGTGAGCAGTTCTTC. This codes for CASQYGIYSEQFF. V is TRBV28 and J is TRBJ2-1; a weak D match, TRBD2 (5 bases). Germline loops: CDR1 MDHEN, CDR2 SYDVKM. This CDR3 region has 13 residues. The variable domain in full, with the rest retrieved from reference TRBV28 and TRBJ2-1, is DVKVTQSSRYLVKRTGEKVFLECVQDMDHENMFWYRQDPGLGLRLIYFSYDVKMKEKGDIPEGYSVSREKKERFSLILESASTNQTSMYLCASQYGIYSEQFFGPGTRLTVL.

This sequence joins TRBV28 and TRBJ2-1; perhaps TRBD2 as D (6 bases). Trimming removed 8 bases from V and 8 bases from J, with 19 bases in between. The CDR3 covers 14 residues. Germline V gene lookup returns CDR1 MDHEN and CDR2 SYDVKM. The DNA for the CDR3 is TGTGCCAGCGGATACCCGACTAGTATCCATGAGCAGTTCTTC. It codes for CASGYPTSIHEQFF.

As regards this clonotype: A much larger clone differs from this one at a single base, so this may be a read error. The J gene is TRBJ2-3, the V gene TRBV29-1, with D perhaps matching TRBD1 (6 bases). CDR1 and CDR2 (germline): SQVTM, ANQGSEA. There are 14 residues in the CDR3. Deletions cut 6 bases from V and 0 bases from J, with 13 bases between. The CDR3 nucleotides read TGCAGCGTGAGGGGGAGTCTAAGCACAGATACGCAGTATTTT. Amino acid sequence: CSVRGSLSTDTQYF.

This clonotype was seen many times. V and J are TRBV29-1 and TRBJ2-3, with 8 bases matching TRBD1. The CDR3 sequence is 14 residues long. Germline V gene data show CDR1 as SQVTM and CDR2 as ANQGSEA. V trimming: 6 bases; J trimming: 0 bases; junction bases outside the gene matches: 5. CDR3 sequence reads: CSVGDRHSTDTQYF. The CDR3 DNA sequence: TGCAGCGTCGGGGACAGGCATAGCACAGATACGCAGTATTTT.

This chain links TRBV30 with TRBJ1-1; D unresolved. Trimming cost V 4 bases and J 0 bases, with 9 bases left between them. This CDR3 contains 13 residues. Germline V gives CDR1 GTSNPN, CDR2 SVGIG (reference sequence). The CDR3 protein is CAWTPFMNTEAFF. The DNA for the CDR3 is TGTGCCTGGACACCTTTCATGAACACTGAAGCTTTCTTT.

Points on this clonotype: Its ends do not fully match the called genes, so a read error is possible. V gene TRBV11-2 combines with J gene TRBJ2-1, with D uncertain. Germline V CDR1 and CDR2: SGHAT, FQNNGV. The CDR3 consists of 14 residues. The CDR3 DNA reads as TGTGCTAGCAGCTTAGAGCTGAGATGGAATGAGCAGTTCTTC. It yields the protein CASSLELRWNEQFF.

With regard to this clonotype: Because the CDR3 is missing its conserved closing phenylalanine or tryptophan, this is likely a read error. V usage is TRBV6-1 and J usage is TRBJ2-5; tentatively, D is TRBD2 (6 bases). CDR3 length equals 16 residues. CDR1 and CDR2 from the germline V gene are MNHNS and SASEGT. V shed 5 bases and J shed 7 bases, with 23 bases lying between them. The CDR3 sequence: CASSLYPLLGGGTQYL. CDR3 coding DNA: TGTGCCAGCAGTCTTTACCCCCTGCTGGGAGGAGGGACCCAGTACCTC.

The V call is TRBV5-4, the J call TRBJ2-4; D is perhaps TRBD2 (5 bases). This CDR3 spans 18 amino acids. V was clipped by 3 bases and J by 3 bases, with 22 bases between them. Germline V lookup: CDR1 SGHNT, CDR2 YYREEE (reference sequence). CDR3 sequence reads: CASSSHGLLSSGKNIQYF. CDR3 in DNA: TGTGCCAGCAGCTCCCACGGACTCCTCAGCTCGGGCAAAAACATTCAGTACTTC.

Comments on this clonotype: Its ends do not fully match the called genes, so a read error is possible. The gene calls are TRBV6-2 or TRBV6-3 and TRBJ1-1, with D perhaps TRBD1 (5 bases). This CDR3 is 14 amino acids long. Germline V gene lookup returns CDR1 MNHEY and CDR2 SVGEGT. The CDR3 bases are TGTGCCAGCAGTTACCCATGGGGGAACCCTGAAGCTTTCTTT. It translates to CASSYPWGNPEAFF.

In regard to this clonotype: Just one base apart from a much larger clone, this may be a read error. The V and J genes are TRBV4-2 and TRBJ1-1, with D maybe TRBD1 (6 bases). The V end was cut by 1 base, the J end by 7 bases, with 22 bases between. The CDR3 has 17 residues. Germline V gene sequence: CDR1 LGHNA, CDR2 YNFKEQ. The CDR3 sequence is CASSQALVRGGGIEAFF. Here the CDR3 DNA reads TGTGCCAGCAGCCAAGCATTGGTGAGGGGGGGAGGGATTGAAGCTTTCTTT.